This TCR beta chain was recovered during a study of T cell repertoires in cytomegalovirus infection. Study findings and constraints: The cumulative frequency of public TCR beta families identified carriers of CMV plus the relevant HLA.

One entry per CDR3 protein results from TCRdb running MiXCR on the reads. This sample has 100,000 or so distinct CDR3 sequences; approximately 15% occur once, and the top ten carry more than 7%. V shed 4 bases and J shed 4 bases, with 17 bases lying between them. The CDR3 has 16 amino acids. Worth noting for this clonotype: Its specificity is unknown.

The sequenced material came from PBMCs. The chain links TRBV12-3 or TRBV12-4 to TRBJ1-5, with a tentative D call TRBD1 (5 bases). The sequence derives from a human donor in good health (CMV status not recorded). Some clones in this sample may be carry-over from other donors' samples. CDR3 sequence (DNA): TGTGCCAGCAGTTCCCCCCGGCGGGGCCTAAATCAGCCCCAGCATTTT. Encoded protein: CASSSPRRGLNQPQHF.